This T cell receptor (beta chain) derives from a study of blood T cell repertoires in COVID-19. Study context: The United States, Italy and Spain were the sources of the acute and convalescent COVID-19 samples. Sources were T cells, B-cell-depleted T cells, or PBMCs; the material itself was cDNA or gDNA.

In the original analysis: It was from reference gene primer amplification that nucleated cell counts were estimated. TCRdb keeps only in-frame clones here, not all; method: immunoSEQ multiplex PCR. V and J calls plus clone size are reproduced from that table; the DNA served to infer D and trimming. The repertoire holds roughly 120,000 clones, with about 80% as singletons. Germline lookup yields CDR1 SGHAT and CDR2 FQNNGV. CDR3 size: 15 residues. The V and J ends lost 5 bases and 6 bases, in that order; junction bases with no gene match: 3. The chain has TRBV11-2 and TRBJ2-2; 13 bases are shared with TRBD2. The sequenced material came from peripheral blood. The TCR comes from a man between 70 and 80 years old with active or convalescent COVID-19. Here the CDR3 DNA reads TGTGCCAGCAGCCGGACTAGCGGGAGAGCCGGGGAGCTGTTTTTT. It yields the protein CASSRTSGRAGELFF.